The rows below give T cell receptor beta chains drawn from one sample of a study of shared clonotypes between healthy human individuals. The table came from immunoSEQ multiplex PCR; TCRdb's copy has only in-frame clones and leaves some out. The sample yields 2,500,000 or so clones, around nine tenths seen once. The sequencing input was naive CD4+ T cells sorted from blood. These TCRs come from a man between 18 and 29 years old in good health. The CDR3 runs from the conserved cysteine through the conserved F or W. A D gene is named only where the DNA matches it firmly. The listing skips clone size in some rows; elsewhere it reads once, few, many or a size class.

TRBV2	NA	NA	TRBJ2-7	TGTGCCAGCAGTGCCACCTACGAGCAGTACTTC	CASSATYEQYF
TRBV30	NA	NA	TRBJ2-1	TGTGCCTGGAGGGGATCACGCCTTGAGCAGTTCTTC	CAWRGSRLEQFF
TRBV5-1	NA	NA	TRBJ2-3	TGCGCCAGCAGCGGTGGAAGTAGCACAGATACGCAGTATTTT	CASSGGSSTDTQYF
TRBV5-8	NA	NA	TRBJ1-5	TGTGCCAGCAGCTTGTCGCCCAATCAGCCCCAGCATTTT	CASSLSPNQPQHF
TRBV15	NA	TRBD1	TRBJ1-1	TGTGCCACCAGTCCACAGGGGGGATGGCTTGAAGCTTTCTTT	CATSPQGGWLEAFF
TRBV4-3	NA	TRBD1	TRBJ2-7	TGCGCCAGCAGCCGCAACCGGGACAGGGGTTACGAGCAGTACTTC	CASSRNRDRGYEQYF
TRBV10-3	NA	TRBD1	TRBJ2-7	TGTGCCATCAGTGAGGATCCCAGGGACAGGGTATCCTACGAGCAGTACTTC	CAISEDPRDRVSYEQYF
TRBV5-6	NA	NA	TRBJ2-5	TGTGCCAGCAGCCTAGGATCCTATGGGACCCAGTACTTC	CASSLGSYGTQYF
TRBV2	NA	TRBD1	TRBJ1-5	TGTGCCAGCAGCTGGCAGGGGGCAACGGCTATGGGCAATCAGCCCCAGCATTTT	CASSWQGATAMGNQPQHF
TRBV5-1	NA	TRBD2	TRBJ2-7	TGCGCCAGCAGCTTGGCTAGCGGGACATCCTACGAGCAGTACTTC	CASSLASGTSYEQYF
TRBV7-9	NA	TRBD1	TRBJ2-3	TGTGCCAGCAGCTTGGGGGACAGGGCACAAGATACGCAGTATTTT	CASSLGDRAQDTQYF
TRBV5-1	NA	TRBD1	TRBJ2-5	TGCGCCAGCAGCTTATACAGGGGTGCGGAAGAGACCCAGTACTTC	CASSLYRGAEETQYF
TRBV7-9	NA	NA	TRBJ1-2	TGTGCCAGCAGCTTAGGGACATCGGATGGGAACTATGGCTACACCTTC	CASSLGTSDGNYGYTF
TRBV27	NA	NA	TRBJ1-5	TGTGCCAGCAGTTTATCAACAGGGTACACACAGCCCCAGCATTTT	CASSLSTGYTQPQHF
TRBV20-1	NA	NA	TRBJ2-5	TGCAGTGCCCTGAGCAGGGAGACCCAGTACTTC	CSALSRETQYF
TRBV18	NA	TRBD1	TRBJ2-1	TGTGCCAGCTCACCTCCGGGACAGGGGCTCTACAATGAGCAGTTCTTC	CASSPPGQGLYNEQFF
TRBV5-1	NA	TRBD2	TRBJ2-3	TGCGCCAGCAGCCCTCCTAGCGGCTCCCACACAGATACGCAGTATTTT	CASSPPSGSHTDTQYF
TRBV7-2	NA	NA	TRBJ2-7	TGTGCCAGCAGCCCCCAAAGCCTAGCCCCCGGGAGAGGGCAGTACTTC	CASSPQSLAPGRGQYF
TRBV30	once	NA	TRBJ1-2	TGTGCCTGGAGTGTATCCGGGCCCTATGGCTACACCTTC	CAWSVSGPYGYTF
TRBV5-6	NA	TRBD2	TRBJ2-1	TGTGCCAGCAGCTTAGGGACTAGCGGCAGTGAGCAGTTCTTC	CASSLGTSGSEQFF
TRBV4-1	NA	TRBD1	TRBJ2-7	TGCGCCAGCAGCCGTTTTCAGGGGGTCCTCTCCTACGAGCAGTACTTC	CASSRFQGVLSYEQYF
TRBV18	NA	NA	TRBJ2-7	TGTGCCAGCTCACCACTCCCTTCCTCCGAGCAGTACTTC	CASSPLPSSEQYF
TRBV30	NA	NA	TRBJ2-7	TGTGCCTGGAGTATGGGGTATCAGCACGAGCAGTACTTC	CAWSMGYQHEQYF
TRBV21-1	NA	NA	TRBJ2-3	TGTGCCAGCAGCAAAGTCACTTGCACAGATACGCAGTATTTT	CASSKVTCTDTQYF
TRBV6-5	NA	NA	TRBJ1-3	TGTGCCAGCAGTACCCCAGGGGTCGCTGGAAACACCATATATTTT	CASSTPGVAGNTIYF
TRBV2	NA	NA	TRBJ1-5	TGTGCCAGCAGGGAGGACATGGGCAATCAGCCCCAGCATTTT	CASREDMGNQPQHF
TRBV30	NA	TRBD2	TRBJ2-3	TGTGCCTGCGGACTAGCGGAACTGATGGCAGATACGCAGTATTTT	CACGLAELMADTQYF
TRBV5-4	NA	NA	TRBJ2-1	TGTGCCAGCAGCTCGTACGCTGCGGGGAATGAGCAGTTCTTC	CASSSYAAGNEQFF
TRBV11-2	NA	NA	TRBJ1-1	TGTGCCAGCAGCACTGGGGGGCAGAACACTGAAGCTTTCTTT	CASSTGGQNTEAFF
TRBV30	NA	NA	TRBJ2-7	TGTGCCTGGAGTGTAGGGCTAACCGGGGGGCAGTACTTC	CAWSVGLTGGQYF
TRBV5-1	NA	TRBD2	TRBJ2-3	TGCGCCAGCAGGGGACTAGCGGGAGGGCTCGGCATTGCAGATACGCAGTATTTT	CASRGLAGGLGIADTQYF
TRBV11-2	NA	TRBD1	TRBJ1-1	TGTGCCAGCAGCTTTACAGGGGGCACTGAAGCTTTCTTT	CASSFTGGTEAFF
TRBV1	NA	NA	TRBJ2-1	TGCACCAGCAGCCAAGATCGTTACGGTAAGCGGCTGAATGAGCAGTTCTTC	CTSSQDRYGKRLNEQFF
TRBV28	NA	NA	TRBJ2-7	TGTGCCAGCAATCATGACTACGAGCAGTACTTC	CASNHDYEQYF
TRBV11-2	NA	TRBD1	TRBJ2-7	TGTGCCAGCAGCGCGGGACAGGGCTACGAGCAGTACTTC	CASSAGQGYEQYF
TRBV18	NA	TRBD1	TRBJ1-2	TGTGCCAGCTCACCACCTTCTTACGGGACAGGAGGCTACACCTTC	CASSPPSYGTGGYTF
TRBV7-3	once	NA	TRBJ2-1	TGTGCCAGCAGCTTATCCCCCAACAATGAGCAGTTCTTC	CASSLSPNNEQFF
TRBV28	NA	TRBD1	TRBJ1-4	TGTGCCAGCAGTTCCAACCGGGACAGGGCTGAAAAACTGTTTTTT	CASSSNRDRAEKLFF